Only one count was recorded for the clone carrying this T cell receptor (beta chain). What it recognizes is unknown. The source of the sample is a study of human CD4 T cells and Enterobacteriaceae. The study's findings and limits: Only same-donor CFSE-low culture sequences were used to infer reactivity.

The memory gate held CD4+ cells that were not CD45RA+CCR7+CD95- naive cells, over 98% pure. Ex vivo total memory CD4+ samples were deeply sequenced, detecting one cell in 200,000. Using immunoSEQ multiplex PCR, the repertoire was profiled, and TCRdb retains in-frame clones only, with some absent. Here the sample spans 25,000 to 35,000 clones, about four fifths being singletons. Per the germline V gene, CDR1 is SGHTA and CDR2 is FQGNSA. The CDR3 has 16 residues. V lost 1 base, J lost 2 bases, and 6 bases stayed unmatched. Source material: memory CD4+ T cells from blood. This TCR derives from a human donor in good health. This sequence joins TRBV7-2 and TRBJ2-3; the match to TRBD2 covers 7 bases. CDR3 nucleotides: TGTGCCAGCAGCTTAGTTTTTGCGGGGGTCACAGATACGCAGTATTTT. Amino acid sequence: CASSLVFAGVTDTQYF. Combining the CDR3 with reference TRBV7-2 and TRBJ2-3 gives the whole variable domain GAGVSQSPSNKVTEKGKDVELRCDPISGHTALYWYRQSLGQGLEFLIYFQGNSAPDKSGLPSDRFSAERTGGSVSTLTIQRTQQEDSAVYLCASSLVFAGVTDTQYFGPGTRLTVL.